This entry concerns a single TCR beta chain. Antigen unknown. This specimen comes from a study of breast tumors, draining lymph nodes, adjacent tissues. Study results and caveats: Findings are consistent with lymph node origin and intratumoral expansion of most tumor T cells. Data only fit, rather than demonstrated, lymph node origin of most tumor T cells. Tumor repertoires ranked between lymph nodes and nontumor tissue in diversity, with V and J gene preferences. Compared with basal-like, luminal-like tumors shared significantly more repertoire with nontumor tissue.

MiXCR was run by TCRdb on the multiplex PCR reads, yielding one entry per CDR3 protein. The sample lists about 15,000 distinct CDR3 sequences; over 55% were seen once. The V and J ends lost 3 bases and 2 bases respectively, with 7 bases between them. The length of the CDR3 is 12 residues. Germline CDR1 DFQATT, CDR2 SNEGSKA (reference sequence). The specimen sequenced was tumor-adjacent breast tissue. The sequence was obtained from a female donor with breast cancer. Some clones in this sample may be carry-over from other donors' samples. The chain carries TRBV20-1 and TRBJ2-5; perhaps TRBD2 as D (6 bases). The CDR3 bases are TGCAGTGCTAGGGGACTTCAAGAGACCCAGTACTTC. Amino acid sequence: CSARGLQETQYF.